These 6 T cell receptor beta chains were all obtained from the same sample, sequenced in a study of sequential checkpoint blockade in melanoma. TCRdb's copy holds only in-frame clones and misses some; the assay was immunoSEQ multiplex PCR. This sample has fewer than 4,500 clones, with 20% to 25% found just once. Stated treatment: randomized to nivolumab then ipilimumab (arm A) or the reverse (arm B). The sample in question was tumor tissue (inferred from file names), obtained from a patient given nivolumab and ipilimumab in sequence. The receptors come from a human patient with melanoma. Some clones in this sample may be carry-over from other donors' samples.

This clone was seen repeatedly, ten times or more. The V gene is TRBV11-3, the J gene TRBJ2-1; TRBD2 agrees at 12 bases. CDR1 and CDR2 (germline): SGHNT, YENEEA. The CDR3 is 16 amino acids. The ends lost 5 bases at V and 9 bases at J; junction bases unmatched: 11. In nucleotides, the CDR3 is TGTGCCAGCAGCGCCGTAGGACTAGCGGGGTTGCTTGAGCAGTTCTTC. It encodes CASSAVGLAGLLEQFF.

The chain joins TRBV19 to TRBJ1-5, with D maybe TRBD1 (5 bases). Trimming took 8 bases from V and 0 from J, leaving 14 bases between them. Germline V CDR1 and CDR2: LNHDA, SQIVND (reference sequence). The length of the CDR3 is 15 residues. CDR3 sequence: CASRWTWDSNQPQHF. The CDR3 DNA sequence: TGTGCCAGTCGCTGGACATGGGATAGCAATCAGCCCCAGCATTTT.

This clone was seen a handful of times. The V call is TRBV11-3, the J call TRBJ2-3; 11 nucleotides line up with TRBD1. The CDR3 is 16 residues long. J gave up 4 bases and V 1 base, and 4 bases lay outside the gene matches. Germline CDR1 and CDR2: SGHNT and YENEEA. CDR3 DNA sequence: TGTGCCAGCAGCTTAGTCCCGGGACAGGGGGCAGATACGCAGTATTTT. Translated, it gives CASSLVPGQGADTQYF.

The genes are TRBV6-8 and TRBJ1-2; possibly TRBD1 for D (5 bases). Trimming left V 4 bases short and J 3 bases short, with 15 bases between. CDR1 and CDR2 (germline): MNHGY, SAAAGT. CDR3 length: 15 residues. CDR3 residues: CASSSPGEGYYGYTF. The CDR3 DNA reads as TGTGCCAGCAGTTCGCCGGGAGAGGGGTACTATGGCTACACCTTC.

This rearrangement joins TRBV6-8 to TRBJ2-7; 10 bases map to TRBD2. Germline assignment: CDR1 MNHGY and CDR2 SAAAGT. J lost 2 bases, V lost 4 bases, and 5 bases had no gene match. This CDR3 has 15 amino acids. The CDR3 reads CASSSTSGPPYEQYF. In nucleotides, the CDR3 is TGTGCCAGCAGTTCGACTAGCGGGCCTCCCTACGAGCAGTACTTC.

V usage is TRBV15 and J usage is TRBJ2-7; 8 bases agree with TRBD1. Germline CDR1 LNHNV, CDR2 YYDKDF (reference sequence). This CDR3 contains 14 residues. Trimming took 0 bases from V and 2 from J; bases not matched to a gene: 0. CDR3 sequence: CATSRDRGPYEQYF. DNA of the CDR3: TGTGCCACCAGCAGAGACAGGGGGCCCTACGAGCAGTACTTC. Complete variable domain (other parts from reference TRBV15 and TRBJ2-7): DAMVIQNPRYQVTQFGKPVTLSCSQTLNHNVMYWYQQKSSQAPKLLFHYYDKDFNNEADTPDNFQSRRPNTSFCFLDIRSPGLGDTAMYLCATSRDRGPYEQYFGPGTRLTVT.